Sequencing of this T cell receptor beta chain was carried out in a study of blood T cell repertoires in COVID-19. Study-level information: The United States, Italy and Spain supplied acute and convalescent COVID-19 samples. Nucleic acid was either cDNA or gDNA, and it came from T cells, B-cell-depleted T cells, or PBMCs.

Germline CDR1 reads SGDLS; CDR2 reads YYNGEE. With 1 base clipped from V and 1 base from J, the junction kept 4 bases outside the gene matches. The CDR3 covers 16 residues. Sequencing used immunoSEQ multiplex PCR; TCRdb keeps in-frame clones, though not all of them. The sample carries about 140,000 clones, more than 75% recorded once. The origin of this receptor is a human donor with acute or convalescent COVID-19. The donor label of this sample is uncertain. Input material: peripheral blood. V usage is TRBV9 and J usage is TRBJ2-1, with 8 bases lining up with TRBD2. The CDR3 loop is CASSVWSSGSYNEQFF. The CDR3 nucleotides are TGTGCCAGCAGCGTATGGTCTAGCGGGTCCTACAATGAGCAGTTCTTC.